Included here is one TCR beta chain sequence, with context. The CDR3 runs to 15 residues. V was cut by 5 bases and J by 1 base, with 14 bases left in between. Germline-derived CDR1 and CDR2 are SGDLS and YYNGEE. Running of the assay took place at deep level. Some clones are missing from TCRdb's copy, which holds only in-frame ones; the method was immunoSEQ multiplex PCR. The sample lists some 2,000,000 clones, approximately 96% occurring once. The data derive from a study of shared clonotypes between healthy human individuals. This sequence was found in a man younger than 30 in good health. This chain joins TRBV9 and TRBJ2-3; D possibly corresponds to TRBD2 (5 bases). The specimen sequenced was naive CD4+ T cells sorted from blood. Noted subset: CD45RA+ positively selected. The CDR3 loop is CASSPSRVGTDTQYF. Here the CDR3 DNA reads TGTGCCAGCAGTCCCTCGCGGGTCGGCACAGATACGCAGTATTTT.